This T cell receptor beta chain originates from a study of T cells after yellow fever vaccination. TCRdb re-analysed the 5' RACE reads in MiXCR, keeping a single row per CDR3 protein. The sample lists 300,000 or so distinct CDR3 sequences, around 6.8% occurring once. The length of the CDR3 is 13 residues. V was pared by 5 bases and J by 5 bases, with 3 bases of the junction left unmatched. Germline V lookup: CDR1 PRHDT, CDR2 FYEKMQ (reference sequence). The chain uses TRBV13 and TRBJ2-7; 10 nucleotides line up with TRBD1. The origin of this receptor is a man younger than 30 who received the YFV17D yellow fever vaccine. The sample was PBMCs, taken more than 35 days after the first yellow fever vaccination. The chain's CDR3 is CASSVDRGHEQYF. DNA of the CDR3: TGTGCCAGCAGCGTAGACAGGGGGCACGAGCAGTACTTC.